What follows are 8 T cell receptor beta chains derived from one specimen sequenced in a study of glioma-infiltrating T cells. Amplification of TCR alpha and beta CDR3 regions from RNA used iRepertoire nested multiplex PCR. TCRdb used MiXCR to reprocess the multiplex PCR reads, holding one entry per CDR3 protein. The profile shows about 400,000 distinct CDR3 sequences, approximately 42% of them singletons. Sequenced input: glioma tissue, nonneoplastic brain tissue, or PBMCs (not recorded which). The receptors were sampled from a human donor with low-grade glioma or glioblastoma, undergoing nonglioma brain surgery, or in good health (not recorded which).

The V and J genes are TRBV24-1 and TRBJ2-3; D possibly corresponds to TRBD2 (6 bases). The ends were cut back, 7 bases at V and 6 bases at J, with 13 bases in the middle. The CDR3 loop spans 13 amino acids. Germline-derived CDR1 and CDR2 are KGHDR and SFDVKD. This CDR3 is CATRGGYSDTQYF. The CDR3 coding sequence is TGTGCCACCAGGGGGGGATACTCCGATACGCAGTATTTT.

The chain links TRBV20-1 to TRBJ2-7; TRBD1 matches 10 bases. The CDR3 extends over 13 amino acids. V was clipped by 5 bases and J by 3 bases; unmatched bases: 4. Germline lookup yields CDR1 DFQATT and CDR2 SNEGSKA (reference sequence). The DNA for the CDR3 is TGCAGTGCTGTCGACAGGGGGCTCTACGAGCAGTACTTC. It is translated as CSAVDRGLYEQYF.

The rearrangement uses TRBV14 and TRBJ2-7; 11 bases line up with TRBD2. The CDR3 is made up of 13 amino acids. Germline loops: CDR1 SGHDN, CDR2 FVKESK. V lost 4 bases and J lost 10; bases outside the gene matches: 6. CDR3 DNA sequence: TGTGCCAGCAGCCTAGCGGGAGGGCGGCTACAGTACTTC. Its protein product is CASSLAGGRLQYF.

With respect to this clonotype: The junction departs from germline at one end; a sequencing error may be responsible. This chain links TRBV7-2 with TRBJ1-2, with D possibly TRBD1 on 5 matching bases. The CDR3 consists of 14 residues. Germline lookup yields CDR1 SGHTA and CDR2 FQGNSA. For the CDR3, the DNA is TGTGCCCTGGGCAGGGAACTCCCTAACTATGACTACACCTTC. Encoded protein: CALGRELPNYDYTF. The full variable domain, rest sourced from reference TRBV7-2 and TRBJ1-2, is GAGVSQSPSNKVTEKGKDVELRCDPISGHTALYWYRQSLGQGLEFLIYFQGNSAPDKSGLPSDRFSAERTGGSVSTLTIQRTQQEDSAVYLCALGRELPNYDYTFGSGTRLTVV.

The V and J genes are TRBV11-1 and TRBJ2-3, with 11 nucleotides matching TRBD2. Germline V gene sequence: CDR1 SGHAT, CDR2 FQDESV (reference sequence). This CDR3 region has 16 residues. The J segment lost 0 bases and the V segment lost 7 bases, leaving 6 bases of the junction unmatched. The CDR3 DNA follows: TGTGCCAGCACCGTCCTAGCGGGAGGTAGCACAGATACGCAGTATTTT. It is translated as CASTVLAGGSTDTQYF. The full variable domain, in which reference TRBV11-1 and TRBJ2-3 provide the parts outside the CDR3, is EAEVAQSPRYKITEKSQAVAFWCDPISGHATLYWYRQILGQGPELLVQFQDESVVDDSQLPKDRFSAERLKGVDSTLKIQPAELGDSAMYLCASTVLAGGSTDTQYFGPGTRLTVL.

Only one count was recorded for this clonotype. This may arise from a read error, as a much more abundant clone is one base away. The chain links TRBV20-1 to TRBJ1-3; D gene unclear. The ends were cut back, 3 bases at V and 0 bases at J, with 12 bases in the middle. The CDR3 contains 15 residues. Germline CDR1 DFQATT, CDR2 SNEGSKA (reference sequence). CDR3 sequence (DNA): TGCAGTGCTAGTTACCCCCCGAGCTCTGGAAACACCATATATTTT. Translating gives CSASYPPSSGNTIYF.

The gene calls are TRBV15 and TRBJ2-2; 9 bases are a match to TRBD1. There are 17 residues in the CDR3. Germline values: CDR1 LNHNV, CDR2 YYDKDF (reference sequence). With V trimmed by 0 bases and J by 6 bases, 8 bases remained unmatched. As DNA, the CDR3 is TGTGCCACCAGCAGAGATCGGGACAGGGTTAGGCCCGGGGAGCTGTTTTTT. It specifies CATSRDRDRVRPGELFF.

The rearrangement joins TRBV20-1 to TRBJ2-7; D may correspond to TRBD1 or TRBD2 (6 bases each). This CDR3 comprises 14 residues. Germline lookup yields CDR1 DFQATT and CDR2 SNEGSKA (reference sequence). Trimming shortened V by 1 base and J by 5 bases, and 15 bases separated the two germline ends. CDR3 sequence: CSARGWRGDNEQYF. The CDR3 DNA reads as TGCAGTGCTAGAGGTTGGAGGGGGGATAACGAGCAGTACTTC.